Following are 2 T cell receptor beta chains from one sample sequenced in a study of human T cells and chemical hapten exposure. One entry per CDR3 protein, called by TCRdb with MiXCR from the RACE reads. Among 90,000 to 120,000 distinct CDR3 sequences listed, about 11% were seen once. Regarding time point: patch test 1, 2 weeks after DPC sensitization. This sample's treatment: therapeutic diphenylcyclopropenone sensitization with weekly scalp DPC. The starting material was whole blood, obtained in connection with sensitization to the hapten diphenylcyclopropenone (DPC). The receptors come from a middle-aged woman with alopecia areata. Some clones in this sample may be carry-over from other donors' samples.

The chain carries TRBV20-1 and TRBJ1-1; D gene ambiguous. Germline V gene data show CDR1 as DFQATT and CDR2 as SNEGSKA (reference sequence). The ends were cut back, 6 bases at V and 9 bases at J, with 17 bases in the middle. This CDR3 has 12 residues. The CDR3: CSARTFEGKAFF. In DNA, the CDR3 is TGCAGTGCACGGACCTTTGAGGGAAAAGCTTTCTTT.

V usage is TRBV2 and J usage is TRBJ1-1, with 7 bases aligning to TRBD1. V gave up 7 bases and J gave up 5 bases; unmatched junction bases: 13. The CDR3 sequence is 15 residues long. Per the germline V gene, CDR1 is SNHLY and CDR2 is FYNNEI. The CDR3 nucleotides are TGTGCCAGCACCGAAAGGGGGCAGGGAGGGACTGAAGCTTTCTTT. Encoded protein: CASTERGQGGTEAFF.